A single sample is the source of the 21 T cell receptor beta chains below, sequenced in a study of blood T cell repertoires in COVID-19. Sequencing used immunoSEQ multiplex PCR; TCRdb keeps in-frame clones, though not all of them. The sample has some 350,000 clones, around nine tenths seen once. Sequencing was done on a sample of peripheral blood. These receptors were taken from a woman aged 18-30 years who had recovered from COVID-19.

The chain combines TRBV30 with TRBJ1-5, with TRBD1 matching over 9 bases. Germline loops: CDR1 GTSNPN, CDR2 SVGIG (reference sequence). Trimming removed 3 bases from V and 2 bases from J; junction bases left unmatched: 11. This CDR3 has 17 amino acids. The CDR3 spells CAWSRDRVRAGNQPQHF. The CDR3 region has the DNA TGTGCCTGGAGCCGGGACAGGGTAAGGGCTGGCAATCAGCCCCAGCATTTT.

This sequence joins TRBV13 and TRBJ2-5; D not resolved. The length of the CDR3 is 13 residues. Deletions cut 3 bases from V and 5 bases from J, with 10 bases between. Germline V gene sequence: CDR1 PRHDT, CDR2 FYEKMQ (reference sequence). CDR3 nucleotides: TGTGCCAGCAGCTTCTCCCAGTGGGAGACCCAGTACTTC. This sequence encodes CASSFSQWETQYF.

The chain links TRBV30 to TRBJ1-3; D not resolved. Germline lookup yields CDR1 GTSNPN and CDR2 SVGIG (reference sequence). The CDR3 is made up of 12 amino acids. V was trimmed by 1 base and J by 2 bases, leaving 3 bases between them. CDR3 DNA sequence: TGTGCCTGGAGTGGCGCTGGAAACACCATATATTTT. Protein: CAWSGAGNTIYF.

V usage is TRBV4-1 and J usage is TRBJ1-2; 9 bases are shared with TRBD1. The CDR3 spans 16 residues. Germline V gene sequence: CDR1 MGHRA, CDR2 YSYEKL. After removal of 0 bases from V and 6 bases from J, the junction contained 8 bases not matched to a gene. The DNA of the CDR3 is TGCGCCAGCAGCCAAGATATGGGACAGGGTATTAATGGCTACACCTTC. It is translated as CASSQDMGQGINGYTF.

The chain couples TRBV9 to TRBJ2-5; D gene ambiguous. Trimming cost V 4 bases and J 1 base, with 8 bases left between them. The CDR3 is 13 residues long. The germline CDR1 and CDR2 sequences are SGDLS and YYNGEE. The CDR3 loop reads CASSSLSQETQYF. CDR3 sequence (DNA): TGTGCCAGCAGCTCCCTCAGCCAAGAGACCCAGTACTTC. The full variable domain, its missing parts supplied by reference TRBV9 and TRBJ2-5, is DSGVTQTPKHLITATGQRVTLRCSPRSGDLSVYWYQQSLDQGLQFLIQYYNGEERAKGNILERFSAQQFPDLHSELNLSSLELGDSALYFCASSSLSQETQYFGPGTRLLVL.

The CDR3 sequence: CASGLVLGGGRVQPQHF. For the CDR3, the DNA is TGTGCTAGTGGTTTGGTACTGGGGGGAGGTCGGGTTCAGCCCCAGCATTTT. The chain joins TRBV12-5 to TRBJ1-5, with D possibly being TRBD1 (5 bases). This CDR3 is 17 amino acids long. V lost 0 bases and J lost 6, with 18 bases in between. Germline V gene data show CDR1 as LGHNT and CDR2 as FRNRAP.

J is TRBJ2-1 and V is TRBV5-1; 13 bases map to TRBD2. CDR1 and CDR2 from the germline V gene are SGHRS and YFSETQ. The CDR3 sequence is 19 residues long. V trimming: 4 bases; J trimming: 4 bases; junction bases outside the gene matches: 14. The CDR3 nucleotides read TGCGCCAGCAGCAAAAGGACTAGCGGGAGCCGGGTGGTTTACAATGAGCAGTTCTTC. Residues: CASSKRTSGSRVVYNEQFF.

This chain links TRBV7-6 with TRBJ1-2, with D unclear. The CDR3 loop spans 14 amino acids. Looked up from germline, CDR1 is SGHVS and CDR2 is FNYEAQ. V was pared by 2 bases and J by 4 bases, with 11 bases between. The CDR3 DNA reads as TGTGCCAGCAGCTTAATGCCGGGAAGCTATGGCTACACCTTC. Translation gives CASSLMPGSYGYTF.

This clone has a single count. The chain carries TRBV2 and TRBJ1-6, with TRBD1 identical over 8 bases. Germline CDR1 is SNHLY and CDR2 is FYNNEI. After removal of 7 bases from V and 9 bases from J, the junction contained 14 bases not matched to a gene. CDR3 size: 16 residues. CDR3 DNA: TGTGCCAGCACTGCGGCAGGGGGCCTGGGAGGTTCACCCCTCCACTTT. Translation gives CASTAAGGLGGSPLHF.

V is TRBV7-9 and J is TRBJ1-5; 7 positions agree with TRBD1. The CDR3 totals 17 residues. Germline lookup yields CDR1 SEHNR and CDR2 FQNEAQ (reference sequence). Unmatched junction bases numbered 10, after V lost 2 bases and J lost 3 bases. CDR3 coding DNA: TGTGCCAGCAGCTTACAGGGGGGTAGGGGCTCCAATCAGCCCCAGCATTTT. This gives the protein CASSLQGGRGSNQPQHF.

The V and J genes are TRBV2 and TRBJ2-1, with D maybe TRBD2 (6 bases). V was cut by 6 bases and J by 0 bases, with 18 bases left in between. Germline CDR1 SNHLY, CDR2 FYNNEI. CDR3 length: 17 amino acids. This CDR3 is CASRPPHLANSYNEQFF. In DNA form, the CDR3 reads TGTGCCAGCAGGCCCCCACATCTAGCGAACTCCTACAATGAGCAGTTCTTC.

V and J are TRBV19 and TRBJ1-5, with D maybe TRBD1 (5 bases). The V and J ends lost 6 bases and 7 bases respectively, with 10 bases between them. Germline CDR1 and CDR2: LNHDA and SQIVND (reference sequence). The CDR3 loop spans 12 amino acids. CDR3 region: CASSGGYQPQHF. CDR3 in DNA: TGTGCCAGTAGCGGGGGTTACCAGCCCCAGCATTTT.

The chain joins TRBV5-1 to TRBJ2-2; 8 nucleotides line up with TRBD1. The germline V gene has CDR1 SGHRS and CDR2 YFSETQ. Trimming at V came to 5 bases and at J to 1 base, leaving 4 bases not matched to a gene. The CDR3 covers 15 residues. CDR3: CASSRTGRNTGELFF. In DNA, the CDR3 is TGCGCCAGCAGTAGGACAGGGCGGAACACCGGGGAGCTGTTTTTT.

DNA of the CDR3: TGTGCCAGCAGTTCCCTTGGACTAGCGGGGGGTGTTCGTTCTGGGGCCAACGTCCTGACTTTC. Its protein is CASSSLGLAGGVRSGANVLTF. This chain joins TRBV6-2 or TRBV6-3 and TRBJ2-6; 14 bases are a match to TRBD2. The CDR3 length is 21 residues. Trimming removed 4 bases from V and 1 base from J; junction bases left unmatched: 12. CDR1 is MNHEY, CDR2 SVGEGT, per germline.

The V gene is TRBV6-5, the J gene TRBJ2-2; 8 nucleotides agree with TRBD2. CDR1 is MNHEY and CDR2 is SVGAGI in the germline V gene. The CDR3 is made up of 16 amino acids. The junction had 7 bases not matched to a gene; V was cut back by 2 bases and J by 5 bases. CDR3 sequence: CASSYVPGLGTGELFF. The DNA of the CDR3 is TGTGCCAGCAGTTACGTCCCGGGACTAGGGACCGGGGAGCTGTTTTTT.

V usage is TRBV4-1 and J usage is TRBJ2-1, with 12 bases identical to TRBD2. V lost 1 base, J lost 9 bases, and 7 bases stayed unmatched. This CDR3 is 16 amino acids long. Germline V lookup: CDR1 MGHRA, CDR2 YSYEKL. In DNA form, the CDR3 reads TGCGCCAGCAGCCAAGGGTGGACTAGCGGGACGCCTGAGCAGTTCTTC. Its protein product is CASSQGWTSGTPEQFF.

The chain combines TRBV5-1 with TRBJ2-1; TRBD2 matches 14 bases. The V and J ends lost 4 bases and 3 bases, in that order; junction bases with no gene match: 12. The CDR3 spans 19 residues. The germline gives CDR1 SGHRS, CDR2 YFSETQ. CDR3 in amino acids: CASSRVRLAGGPLYNEQFF. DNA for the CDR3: TGCGCCAGCAGCCGGGTAAGACTAGCGGGAGGGCCCCTCTACAATGAGCAGTTCTTC.

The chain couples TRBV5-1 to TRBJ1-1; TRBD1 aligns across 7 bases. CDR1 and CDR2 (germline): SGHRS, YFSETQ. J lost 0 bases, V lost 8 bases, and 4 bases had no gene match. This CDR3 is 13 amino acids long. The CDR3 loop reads CASQGGMNTEAFF. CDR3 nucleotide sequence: TGCGCCAGTCAAGGGGGCATGAACACTGAAGCTTTCTTT. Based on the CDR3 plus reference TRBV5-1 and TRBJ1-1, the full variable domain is KAGVTQTPRYLIKTRGQQVTLSCSPISGHRSVSWYQQTPGQGLQFLFEYFSETQRNKGNFPGRFSGRQFSNSRSEMNVSTLELGDSALYLCASQGGMNTEAFFGQGTRLTVV.

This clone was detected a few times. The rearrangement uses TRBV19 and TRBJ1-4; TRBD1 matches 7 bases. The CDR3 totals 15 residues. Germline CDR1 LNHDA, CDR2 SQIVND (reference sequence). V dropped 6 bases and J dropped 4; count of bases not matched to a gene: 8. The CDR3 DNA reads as TGTGCCAGTAGCGTTGTTTGGGACAGTAATGAAAAACTGTTTTTT. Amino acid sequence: CASSVVWDSNEKLFF.

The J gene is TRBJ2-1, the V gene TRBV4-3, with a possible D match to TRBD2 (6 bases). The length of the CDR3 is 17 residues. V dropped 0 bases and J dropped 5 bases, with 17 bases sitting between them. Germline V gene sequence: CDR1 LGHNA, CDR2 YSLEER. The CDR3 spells CASSQDRSGGPNNEQFF. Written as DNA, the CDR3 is TGCGCCAGCAGCCAAGATAGATCAGGAGGGCCGAACAATGAGCAGTTCTTC.

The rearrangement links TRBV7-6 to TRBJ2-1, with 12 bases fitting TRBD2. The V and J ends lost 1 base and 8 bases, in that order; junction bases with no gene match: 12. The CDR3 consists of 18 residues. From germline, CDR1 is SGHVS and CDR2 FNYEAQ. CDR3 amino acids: CASSLVALAGGPRDEQFF. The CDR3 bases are TGTGCCAGCAGCTTAGTTGCGCTAGCGGGAGGGCCCCGGGATGAGCAGTTCTTC.